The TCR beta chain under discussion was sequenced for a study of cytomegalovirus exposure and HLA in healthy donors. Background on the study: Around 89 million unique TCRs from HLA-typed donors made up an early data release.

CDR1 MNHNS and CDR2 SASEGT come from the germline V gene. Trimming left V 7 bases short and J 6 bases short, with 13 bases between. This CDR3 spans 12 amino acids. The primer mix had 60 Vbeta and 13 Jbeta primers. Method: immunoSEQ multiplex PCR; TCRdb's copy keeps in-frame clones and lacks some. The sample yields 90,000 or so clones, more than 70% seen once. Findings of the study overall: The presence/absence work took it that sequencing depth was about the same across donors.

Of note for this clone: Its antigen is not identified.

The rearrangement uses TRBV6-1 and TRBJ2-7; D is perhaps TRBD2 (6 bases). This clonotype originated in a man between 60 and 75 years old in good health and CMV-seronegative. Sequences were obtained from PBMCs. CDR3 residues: CASMPPGVEQYF. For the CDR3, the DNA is TGTGCCAGCATGCCCCCGGGGGTCGAGCAGTACTTC.